These 31 T cell receptor beta chains originate from one sample sequenced in a study of blood T cell repertoires in COVID-19. Method: immunoSEQ multiplex PCR; TCRdb's copy keeps in-frame clones and lacks some. The data hold over 120,000 clones, with around 72% observed a single time. The source material was peripheral blood. The receptors were gathered from a woman aged 55-69 years with acute or convalescent COVID-19.

The chain has TRBV7-9 and TRBJ1-1; the D gene is possibly TRBD1 (5 bases). V was cut by 5 bases and J by 10 bases, with 14 bases left in between. The CDR3 spans 12 residues. Germline V CDR1 and CDR2: SEHNR, FQNEAQ (reference sequence). This CDR3 is CASSPGRQGAFF. The DNA for the CDR3 is TGTGCCAGCAGCCCGGGCCGCCAGGGAGCTTTCTTT.

This chain uses TRBV11-2 with TRBJ2-7; 9 nucleotides align to TRBD1. There are 14 residues in the CDR3. V gave up 4 bases and J gave up 2 bases; unmatched junction bases: 3. Germline CDR1 and CDR2: SGHAT and FQNNGV. CDR3 in DNA: TGTGCCAGCAGCTCCGGGACAGGGCCCTACGAGCAGTACTTC. Its protein product is CASSSGTGPYEQYF.

The chain recombines TRBV27 with TRBJ2-1; D remains unclear. The V and J ends lost 6 bases and 1 base respectively, with 13 bases between them. The germline CDR1 and CDR2 sequences are MNHEY and SMNVEV (reference sequence). The CDR3 contains 15 residues. The CDR3 nucleotides read TGTGCCAGCAGGCCCGCTAGAAGATCCTACAATGAGCAGTTCTTC. Its translation is CASRPARRSYNEQFF.

V gene TRBV12-3 or TRBV12-4 combines with J gene TRBJ1-6; D is unclear. V lost 6 bases and J lost 10, with 13 bases in between. CDR3 length: 13 amino acids. CDR3 nucleotide sequence: TGTGCCAGCAGCCCGATCGGAGTCTCACCCCTCCACTTT. It is translated as CASSPIGVSPLHF.

The rearrangement links TRBV5-1 to TRBJ1-1, with TRBD1 matching over 7 bases. This CDR3 spans 15 amino acids. V was pared by 4 bases and J by 2 bases, with 8 bases of the junction left unmatched. Germline V gives CDR1 SGHRS, CDR2 YFSETQ. The CDR3 here is CASSQRQGANTEAFF. The CDR3 nucleotides read TGCGCCAGCAGCCAGAGACAGGGCGCTAACACTGAAGCTTTCTTT.

This rearrangement joins TRBV5-1 to TRBJ2-7, with D possibly TRBD2 on 5 matching bases. V shed 0 bases and J shed 4 bases, with 14 bases lying between them. This CDR3 is 15 amino acids long. Germline assignment: CDR1 SGHRS and CDR2 YFSETQ. DNA for the CDR3: TGCGCCAGCAGCTTGGGGAGAGGCCGGGGATACGAGCAGTACTTC. Translation: CASSLGRGRGYEQYF.

The chain employs TRBV27 and TRBJ2-7, with D possibly TRBD1 on 6 matching bases. Trimming shortened V by 6 bases and J by 0 bases, and 15 bases separated the two germline ends. Germline V gene lookup returns CDR1 MNHEY and CDR2 SMNVEV (reference sequence). The length of the CDR3 is 15 residues. The CDR3 region is CASRRGQLGSYEQYF. The CDR3, as DNA: TGTGCCAGCAGACGTGGACAGCTCGGCTCCTACGAGCAGTACTTC.

The gene calls are TRBV2 and TRBJ2-5, with TRBD1 matching over 7 bases. Germline lookup yields CDR1 SNHLY and CDR2 FYNNEI. The CDR3 loop spans 15 amino acids. The ends lost 3 bases at V and 1 base at J; junction bases unmatched: 5. The CDR3 reads CASSDRGTVQETQYF. DNA of the CDR3: TGTGCCAGCAGTGATAGGGGGACAGTCCAAGAGACCCAGTACTTC. Full variable domain (rest looked up from reference TRBV2 and TRBJ2-5): EPEVTQTPSHQVTQMGQEVILRCVPISNHLYFYWYRQILGQKVEFLVSFYNNEISEKSEIFDDQFSVERPDGSNFTLKIRSTKLEDSAMYFCASSDRGTVQETQYFGPGTRLLVL.

This clone was seen a few times. This chain uses TRBV19 with TRBJ2-1; the D gene is possibly TRBD2 (7 bases). CDR3 length: 15 amino acids. Trimming left V 8 bases short and J 8 bases short, with 22 bases between. Per the germline V gene, CDR1 is LNHDA and CDR2 is SQIVND (reference sequence). CDR3 nucleotides: TGTGCCAGTGAGGGGGGGCCCCTAGGAGGGGATGAGCAGTTCTTC. This translates into CASEGGPLGGDEQFF.

Of note for this clone: The junction differs from germline at one of its ends, possibly a read error. CDR3 in amino acids: CAPDRGGETQYF. As DNA, the CDR3 is TGCGCGCCTGATCGAGGGGGCGAGACCCAGTACTTC. The chain recombines TRBV2 with TRBJ2-5, with 7 bases lining up with TRBD1. There are 12 residues in the CDR3. The V gene's germline CDR1 is SNHLY and CDR2 FYNNEI.

This chain uses TRBV4-1 with TRBJ2-1, with D uncertain. Germline values: CDR1 MGHRA, CDR2 YSYEKL. The CDR3 contains 13 residues. V lost 0 bases and J lost 4, with 4 bases in between. The CDR3 loop is CASSQESYNEQFF. The DNA for the CDR3 is TGCGCCAGCAGCCAAGAGAGTTACAATGAGCAGTTCTTC.

The rearrangement links TRBV10-3 to TRBJ2-2; TRBD2 matches at 15 bases. The length of the CDR3 is 18 residues. The trim removed 3 bases at V and 7 bases at J, leaving 9 bases unmatched. Germline V lookup: CDR1 ENHRY, CDR2 SYGVKD. The CDR3 reads CAISDRGLAGGSGGELFF. For the CDR3, the DNA is TGTGCCATCAGTGACCGTGGACTAGCGGGAGGGTCAGGCGGGGAGCTGTTTTTT.

The chain carries TRBV18 and TRBJ1-5; 7 nucleotides align to TRBD1. J was trimmed by 3 bases and V by 6 bases; bases with no gene match: 5. CDR3 length equals 14 residues. From germline, CDR1 is KGHSH and CDR2 LQKENI. The CDR3 DNA is TGTGCCAGCTCCGTAACAGGGGACAATCAGCCCCAGCATTTT. It translates to CASSVTGDNQPQHF.

This chain connects TRBV30 to TRBJ1-5; TRBD1 matches at 8 bases. Germline CDR1 is GTSNPN and CDR2 is SVGIG (reference sequence). V dropped 1 base and J dropped 6; count of bases not matched to a gene: 8. The CDR3 is 15 amino acids. The CDR3 loop is CAWSAGQGRSQPQHF. In DNA form, the CDR3 reads TGTGCCTGGAGTGCCGGACAGGGAAGAAGTCAGCCCCAGCATTTT. Full variable domain (missing parts from reference TRBV30 and TRBJ1-5): SQTIHQWPATLVQPVGSPLSLECTVEGTSNPNLYWYRQAAGRGLQLLFYSVGIGQISSEVPQNLSASRPQDRQFILSSKKLLLSDSGFYLCAWSAGQGRSQPQHFGDGTRLSIL.

This chain connects TRBV11-2 to TRBJ2-5; 9 positions agree with TRBD2. The CDR3 is 15 residues long. The V gene end was trimmed by 5 bases and the J gene end by 3 bases; junction bases not matched to a gene: 7. Looked up from germline, CDR1 is SGHAT and CDR2 is FQNNGV. The DNA for the CDR3 is TGTGCCAGCAGCCTCAGCGGGAGGAGAGAAGAGACCCAGTACTTC. It codes for CASSLSGRREETQYF.

This clone was recorded a few times. CDR3 nucleotide sequence: TGCAGTGCTAGAGAGGTGGACAGCCAGTTCTTC. This gives the protein CSAREVDSQFF. J is TRBJ2-1 and V is TRBV20-1, with D maybe TRBD1 (6 bases). In germline, CDR1 is DFQATT, CDR2 SNEGSKA (reference sequence). The CDR3 is made up of 11 amino acids. V was trimmed by 0 bases and J by 13 bases, leaving 10 bases between them.

This clone occurred a few times. This chain joins TRBV4-2 and TRBJ2-1; weak D call: TRBD1 (5 bases). The V gene lost 1 base and the J gene lost 3 bases, with 13 bases spanning the gap. From germline, CDR1 is LGHNA and CDR2 YNFKEQ. The CDR3 spans 16 residues. Here the CDR3 reads CASSQVGAGVYNEQFF. The CDR3 DNA is TGTGCCAGCAGCCAAGTAGGGGCCGGCGTCTACAATGAGCAGTTCTTC.

This chain joins TRBV5-1 and TRBJ2-7; perhaps TRBD1 as D (6 bases). The CDR3 runs to 14 residues. Trimming cost V 4 bases and J 6 bases, with 17 bases left between them. Germline CDR1 is SGHRS and CDR2 is YFSETQ. The CDR3 nucleotides are TGCGCCAGCAGCCTAACCCTAACAGGGACCGAGCAGTACTTC. Protein sequence: CASSLTLTGTEQYF.

The chain carries TRBV2 and TRBJ2-1; D is undetermined. The V and J ends lost 4 bases and 8 bases respectively, with 12 bases between them. Germline V lookup: CDR1 SNHLY, CDR2 FYNNEI. This CDR3 has 13 amino acids. The CDR3 spells CASSGVVEDEQFF. CDR3 DNA: TGTGCCAGCAGTGGGGTTGTAGAGGATGAGCAGTTCTTC. The entire variable domain, with the rest obtained from reference TRBV2 and TRBJ2-1, is as follows: EPEVTQTPSHQVTQMGQEVILRCVPISNHLYFYWYRQILGQKVEFLVSFYNNEISEKSEIFDDQFSVERPDGSNFTLKIRSTKLEDSAMYFCASSGVVEDEQFFGPGTRLTVL.

The chain joins TRBV5-5 to TRBJ2-1; D gene ambiguous. The CDR3 has 15 residues. V was cut by 0 bases and J by 3 bases, with 10 bases left in between. CDR1 and CDR2 (germline): SGHKS, YYEKEE (reference sequence). The CDR3 coding sequence is TGTGCCAGCAGCTTGGCTCTCCTTATCTACAATGAGCAGTTCTTC. The encoded protein is CASSLALLIYNEQFF.

This chain joins TRBV5-6 and TRBJ1-5, with TRBD1 matching 7 bases. The CDR3 spans 15 residues. Germline V gene lookup returns CDR1 SGHDT and CDR2 YYEEEE. After removal of 4 bases from V and 5 bases from J, the junction contained 9 bases not matched to a gene. As DNA, the CDR3 is TGTGCCAGCAGCGGACGGGACAGCCAGTATCAGCCCCAGCATTTT. Translated: CASSGRDSQYQPQHF. The whole variable domain, remainder taken from reference TRBV5-6 and TRBJ1-5, is DAGVTQSPTHLIKTRGQQVTLRCSPKSGHDTVSWYQQALGQGPQFIFQYYEEEERQRGNFPDRFSGHQFPNYSSELNVNALLLGDSALYLCASSGRDSQYQPQHFGDGTRLSIL.

The rearrangement links TRBV6-5 to TRBJ2-1; D is perhaps TRBD1 (5 bases). V was trimmed by 7 bases and J by 10 bases, leaving 8 bases between them. CDR3 size: 10 residues. The germline CDR1 and CDR2 sequences are MNHEY and SVGAGI. This CDR3 is CASIAGEQFF. The CDR3 DNA reads TGTGCCAGCATTGCAGGGGAGCAGTTCTTC.

The V and J genes are TRBV18 and TRBJ1-2; no clear D. CDR1 is KGHSH, CDR2 LQKENI, per germline. This CDR3 is 15 amino acids long. Trimming took 6 bases from V and 3 from J, leaving 17 bases between them. The CDR3 sequence is CASSPASGGDYGYTF. For the CDR3, the DNA is TGTGCCAGCTCCCCCGCTTCGGGCGGGGACTATGGCTACACCTTC.

The chain is built from TRBV18 and TRBJ2-5; the match to TRBD1 covers 7 bases. Trimming at V came to 3 bases and at J to 5 bases, leaving 18 bases not matched to a gene. The CDR3 is 18 amino acids. The germline V gene encodes CDR1 KGHSH and CDR2 LQKENI. Here the CDR3 reads CASSPTRQGVDGMETQYF. The CDR3 DNA follows: TGTGCCAGCTCACCGACGAGACAGGGAGTTGATGGCATGGAGACCCAGTACTTC.

J is TRBJ2-1 and V is TRBV11-2; 7 bases fit TRBD1. The V gene end was trimmed by 1 base and the J gene end by 8 bases; junction bases not matched to a gene: 8. Germline lookup yields CDR1 SGHAT and CDR2 FQNNGV. This CDR3 is built from 15 residues. CDR3 protein: CASSLAGQVFDEQFF. The DNA for the CDR3 is TGTGCCAGCAGCTTAGCTGGACAGGTCTTCGATGAGCAGTTCTTC.

V usage is TRBV27 and J usage is TRBJ1-6; D ambiguous. Trimming took off 4 bases at V and 11 bases at J, with 12 bases between the two ends. CDR3 length equals 13 residues. CDR1 is MNHEY and CDR2 is SMNVEV in the germline V gene (reference sequence). The CDR3 sequence: CASSYSGSAPLHF. The CDR3 DNA sequence: TGTGCCAGCAGTTACTCAGGATCTGCACCCCTCCACTTT.

This clone was counted a single time. CDR3 sequence (DNA): TGTGCCAGCAGCCCGGAGGAGGCGAATCAGCCCCAGCATTTT. This codes for CASSPEEANQPQHF. The rearrangement uses TRBV3-1 (or the pseudogene TRBV3-2) and TRBJ1-5; unclear D gene. Germline values: CDR1 LGHDT, CDR2 YNNKEL (reference sequence). This CDR3 spans 14 amino acids. V was shortened by 4 bases and J by 4 bases, with 11 bases between the two germline ends.

The rearrangement links TRBV28 to TRBJ2-5; 10 nucleotides align to TRBD1. There are 16 residues in the CDR3. V lost 4 bases and J lost 1; bases outside the gene matches: 6. The germline V gene has CDR1 MDHEN and CDR2 SYDVKM. CDR3 amino acids: CASSSPGTGAQETQYF. In nucleotides, the CDR3 is TGTGCCAGCAGTTCACCCGGGACAGGGGCCCAAGAGACCCAGTACTTC.

The chain uses TRBV10-1 and TRBJ2-7; 11 bases fit TRBD2. CDR1 and CDR2 (germline): WNHNN, SYGVQD (reference sequence). After removal of 1 base from V and 7 bases from J, the junction contained 6 bases not matched to a gene. The CDR3 is 15 residues long. The CDR3 spells CASSELAGTSGEQYF. In nucleotides, the CDR3 is TGCGCCAGCAGTGAGTTAGCCGGGACTAGCGGAGAGCAGTACTTC.

The chain links TRBV27 to TRBJ2-2; D is uncertain. Germline CDR1 is MNHEY and CDR2 is SMNVEV (reference sequence). The CDR3 totals 11 residues. V was clipped by 5 bases and J by 6 bases, with 4 bases between them. The chain's CDR3 is CASSRAGELFF. The CDR3 nucleotides are TGTGCCAGCAGTCGGGCCGGGGAGCTGTTTTTT.

A single count supports this clone. V gene TRBV2 combines with J gene TRBJ1-5; D gene unclear. Trimming pared 7 bases from V and 2 bases from J, leaving 9 bases between. From germline, CDR1 is SNHLY and CDR2 FYNNEI. The CDR3 totals 13 residues. The CDR3 spells CASKEDGNQPQHF. CDR3 nucleotide sequence: TGTGCCAGCAAGGAGGATGGCAATCAGCCCCAGCATTTT.